The source of this T cell receptor (beta chain) is a study of regulatory T cells in long-lasting Graves disease. With iRepertoire HTBI primers and Arm-PCR of CDR3 regions, TCR beta libraries were built. TCRdb analysed the multiplex PCR reads with MiXCR anew, one entry per CDR3 protein. The sample has about 220,000 distinct CDR3 sequences, around 20% seen once. Indicated time point: newly diagnosed GD, antithyroid drugs for less than 3 months. TCR sequences were obtained from RNA taken from PBMCs. As collected, the peripheral blood samples measured around 9 milliliters each and went into EDTA tubes. This clonotype appeared many times. Its antigen remains unknown. The CDR3 contains 15 residues. The V and J ends lost 4 bases and 6 bases, in that order; junction bases with no gene match: 8. Germline V gives CDR1 SGHRS, CDR2 YFSETQ. Findings and caveats of the study: Results may be inaccurate due to the small sample size. Persistent Graves' patients showed less TCR diversity than newly diagnosed ones. Thyroid tissue was not sampled; only peripheral blood was.

The same data also contributed to another study, on T cells in Graves' hyperthyroidism and ophthalmopathy.

The origin of this receptor is a woman aged 30 to 39 with Graves disease. This chain connects TRBV5-1 to TRBJ2-4, with TRBD1 matching over 9 bases. Specimen: peripheral blood mononuclear cells (PBMCs), collected at new diagnosis, from a patient treated with antithyroid drugs. The CDR3 region has the DNA TGCGCCAGCAGCGCCGGACAGGGGATGGGAAACATTCAGTACTTC. It specifies CASSAGQGMGNIQYF.